The 15 T cell receptor beta chains reported below all come from one sample, sequenced in a study of blood T cell repertoires in COVID-19. Assay: immunoSEQ multiplex PCR; the TCRdb copy retains only in-frame clones and omits some. Of about 300,000 clones listed, nearly 90% are singletons. Sequencing input: PBMCs or T cells enriched from blood (not recorded which). All receptors derive from a woman between 18 and 29 years old with acute COVID-19.

This chain connects TRBV2 to TRBJ2-3; the match to TRBD2 covers 10 bases. With V trimmed by 3 bases and J by 9 bases, 9 bases remained unmatched. This CDR3 comprises 15 residues. Germline loops: CDR1 SNHLY, CDR2 FYNNEI. CDR3 coding DNA: TGTGCCAGCAGTGAGGGGCTAGCGGGAGTAGGGACGCAGTATTTT. Protein product: CASSEGLAGVGTQYF.

This CDR3 is CASSIVDSFNYGYTF. CDR3 in DNA: TGTGCCAGTAGTATAGTGGACAGTTTTAACTATGGCTACACCTTC. This chain connects TRBV19 to TRBJ1-2; D is possibly TRBD1 (6 bases). The germline gives CDR1 LNHDA, CDR2 SQIVND (reference sequence). With 1 base removed from V and 1 base from J, the gap between germline ends came to 10 bases. The CDR3 is 15 amino acids.

The V call is TRBV5-4, the J call TRBJ2-5, with a tentative D call TRBD1 (5 bases). Trimming stripped 1 base from V and 2 bases from J, with 9 bases between. The CDR3 has 14 residues. Per the germline V gene, CDR1 is SGHNT and CDR2 is YYREEE (reference sequence). Written as DNA, the CDR3 is TGTGCCAGCAGCTTGTGGCAGGGACAAGAGACCCAGTACTTC. Translated, it gives CASSLWQGQETQYF.

This clone came up once. This sequence joins TRBV12-3 or TRBV12-4 and TRBJ1-5; D gene uncertain. There are 13 residues in the CDR3. The ends were cut back, 3 bases at V and 4 bases at J, with 7 bases in the middle. CDR3 residues: CASSFSVNQPQHF. The CDR3 DNA reads as TGTGCCAGCAGTTTCAGCGTAAATCAGCCCCAGCATTTT.

In regard to this clone: The final CDR3 position lacks the conserved phenylalanine or tryptophan, pointing to a likely read error. The limits of the CDR3 on the DNA are not certain, so only TCRdb's listed CDR3 is given. The chain has TRBV28 and TRBJ2-7; the table assigns TRBD2, which was not confirmed against the DNA. With termini counted, the CDR3 has 15 amino acids. CDR1 and CDR2 (germline): MDHEN, SYDVKM. CDR3 in amino acids: CASTDSTSGRIPAVL.

The chain recombines TRBV28 with TRBJ1-4, with TRBD1 matching 7 bases. CDR3 size: 14 residues. V lost 7 bases to trimming and J lost 8 bases; unmatched junction nucleotides: 10. The germline gives CDR1 MDHEN, CDR2 SYDVKM. The DNA of the CDR3 is TGTGCCAGCACATCGGGACAGTCGCCCGAAAAACTGTTTTTT. Translation: CASTSGQSPEKLFF.

The CDR3 spells CATSGQAFPYEQYF. The DNA for the CDR3 is TGTGCCACCAGTGGACAGGCTTTCCCGTACGAGCAGTACTTC. The chain recombines TRBV24-1 with TRBJ2-7; weak D call: TRBD1 (6 bases). The CDR3 has 14 residues. In germline, CDR1 is KGHDR, CDR2 SFDVKD. V lost 5 bases and J 4 bases, leaving 14 bases between the germline ends.

V gene TRBV11-2 combines with J gene TRBJ1-1; TRBD1 matches at 7 bases. The CDR3 sequence is 16 residues long. Germline assignment: CDR1 SGHAT and CDR2 FQNNGV. Trimming at V came to 4 bases and at J to 5 bases, leaving 13 bases not matched to a gene. CDR3 sequence reads: CASSSHPRGVWTEAFF. CDR3 DNA sequence: TGTGCCAGCAGCTCACACCCCAGGGGGGTGTGGACTGAAGCTTTCTTT.

The CDR3 loop reads CASSIAAVTYGYTF. Here the CDR3 DNA reads TGTGCCAGTAGTATAGCCGCAGTCACCTATGGCTACACCTTC. The chain is built from TRBV19 and TRBJ1-2, with D hard to call. From germline, CDR1 is LNHDA and CDR2 SQIVND (reference sequence). V was trimmed by 1 base and J by 4 bases, leaving 10 bases between them. The CDR3 contains 14 residues.

The CDR3 bases are TGTGCCAGCAGCACGAGAGCGGGAGATACGCAGTATTTT. Translation gives CASSTRAGDTQYF. V is TRBV5-8 and J is TRBJ2-3; D might be TRBD2 (6 bases). Trimming pared 4 bases from V and 5 bases from J, leaving 11 bases between. CDR3 length: 13 residues. Germline CDR1 and CDR2: SGHTS and YDEGEE.

The rearrangement joins TRBV27 to TRBJ2-1, with 8 bases that match TRBD2. The CDR3 runs to 14 residues. Germline V lookup: CDR1 MNHEY, CDR2 SMNVEV (reference sequence). V shed 0 bases, J shed 10 bases, and the junction held 5 bases outside the gene matches. The CDR3 bases are TGTGCCAGCAGTTTATCTGCGGGAGGCCCCGAGCAGTTCTTC. Residues: CASSLSAGGPEQFF.

The chain links TRBV11-2 to TRBJ1-1, with a possible D match to TRBD1 (5 bases). The V gene lost 5 bases and the J gene lost 4 bases, with 14 bases spanning the gap. The CDR3 is 14 residues long. CDR1 and CDR2 (germline): SGHAT, FQNNGV. DNA of the CDR3: TGTGCCAGCAGCCGCGACAGAGGCGGCACTGAAGCTTTCTTT. Translating gives CASSRDRGGTEAFF. The full variable domain, its missing parts supplied by reference TRBV11-2 and TRBJ1-1, is EAGVAQSPRYKIIEKRQSVAFWCNPISGHATLYWYQQILGQGPKLLIQFQNNGVVDDSQLPKDRFSAERLKGVDSTLKIQPAKLEDSAVYLCASSRDRGGTEAFFGQGTRLTVV.

This rearrangement joins TRBV19 to TRBJ1-6, with TRBD1 as a possible D gene (6 bases). V lost 0 bases, J lost 6 bases, and 15 bases lay in between. Germline loops: CDR1 LNHDA, CDR2 SQIVND (reference sequence). The CDR3 is 17 amino acids. CDR3 in DNA: TGTGCCAGTAGTATAGATCTCCCCGCAGGGGTTAATTCACCCCTCCACTTT. This encodes CASSIDLPAGVNSPLHF.

The genes are TRBV11-3 and TRBJ2-3; a possible D gene is TRBD2 (5 bases). The V gene lost 2 bases and the J gene lost 5 bases, with 20 bases spanning the gap. The CDR3 is made up of 17 amino acids. The V gene's germline CDR1 is SGHNT and CDR2 YENEEA. Here the CDR3 reads CASSLYPRGLYGDTQYF. The CDR3 nucleotides are TGTGCCAGCAGCTTATACCCCCGCGGGCTCTACGGAGATACGCAGTATTTT.

V is TRBV5-1 and J is TRBJ1-5; D not certain. Germline V lookup: CDR1 SGHRS, CDR2 YFSETQ. Trimming shortened V by 0 bases and J by 3 bases, and 10 bases separated the two germline ends. CDR3 length: 15 residues. The chain's CDR3 is CASSLDGRINQPQHF. The CDR3 nucleotides are TGCGCCAGCAGCTTGGACGGGAGGATCAATCAGCCCCAGCATTTT.